This T cell receptor (beta chain) was found in a study of prognosis after radiotherapy for stage I lung cancer. The overall study: Newly diagnosed primary stage I lung tumors were found in fourteen patients, while oligometastatic NSCLC after surgical resection of the primary tumor was found in 4 to 6. Patients (approximately 13 men, a handful of women) were aged about 50 to 84, median around 68 years. Adenocarcinomas accounted for the tumors of around 12 patients, and squamous cell carcinomas for those of roughly 7.

This CDR3 is 10 amino acids long. Germline V lookup: CDR1 GTSNPN, CDR2 SVGIG (reference sequence). Trimming left V 8 bases short and J 3 bases short, with 6 bases between. Amplification of TCR beta CDR3 from genomic DNA used two-round multiplex PCR. Every TRBV and TRBJ gene had its own specific primer in first-round PCR. For its second round, the PCR relied on universal primers. A single record per CDR3 protein comes from TCRdb applying MiXCR to the multiplex PCR reads. The sample contains approximately 10,000 distinct CDR3 sequences, just over 35% of which appear only once. This clonotype occurred many times.

The TCR was taken from a donor of 50 years or more with non-small cell lung cancer. The V and J genes are TRBV30 and TRBJ2-3; D not resolved. Specimen: PBMCs, collected before or after stereotactic body radiation therapy (not recorded which). CDR3 DNA sequence: TGTGCCGGCGGTACAGATACGCAGTATTTT. Residues: CAGGTDTQYF.